The next 21 T cell receptor beta chains were all read from a single sample in a study of spatial heterogeneity in lung cancer. Study outcomes and limitations: Tracking of tumor mutation counts was seen in expanded intratumoral alpha and beta TCR counts.

These TCRs' antigens remain unknown. TCRdb re-derived calls from the 5' RACE reads in MiXCR, one entry per CDR3 protein. The sample has 7,500 to 10,000 distinct CDR3 sequences; 8.5% to 9% are singletons. Regarding time point: sample taken at primary tumor resection. The input for sequencing was lung tumor tissue, taken at surgery. These receptors were obtained from a female donor with early-stage non-small cell lung cancer.

This clonotype was counted a few times. The chain recombines TRBV7-2 with TRBJ1-6; 10 bases are shared with TRBD1. The CDR3 loop spans 15 amino acids. The germline V gene has CDR1 SGHTA and CDR2 FQGNSA. J was trimmed by 10 bases and V by 1 base; bases with no gene match: 4. The DNA for the CDR3 is TGTGCCAGCAGCTTAGTGGGGACAGGGGCGTCACCCCTCCACTTT. This sequence encodes CASSLVGTGASPLHF.

The chain has TRBV20-1 and TRBJ2-3; TRBD1 matches 8 bases. Germline values: CDR1 DFQATT, CDR2 SNEGSKA (reference sequence). The junction had 5 bases not matched to a gene; V was cut back by 5 bases and J by 1 base. The CDR3 contains 14 residues. The CDR3 nucleotides read TGCAGTGCTCGGACAGGGCTCGGCACAGATACGCAGTATTTT. Translated, it gives CSARTGLGTDTQYF.

The chain employs TRBV20-1 and TRBJ2-7; D remains unclear. V lost 3 bases and J 7 bases, leaving 13 bases between the germline ends. Germline-derived CDR1 and CDR2 are DFQATT and SNEGSKA (reference sequence). The CDR3 runs to 12 residues. CDR3 DNA sequence: TGCAGTGCTAGCGGGCTACGGCGGGAGCAGTACTTC. Translation gives CSASGLRREQYF.

The chain combines TRBV28 with TRBJ1-4; no definite D call. Trimming removed 7 bases from V and 11 bases from J, with 17 bases in between. The CDR3 loop spans 13 amino acids. Germline assignment: CDR1 MDHEN and CDR2 SYDVKM. The chain's CDR3 is CASTPGDLRKLFF. Here the CDR3 DNA reads TGTGCCAGCACCCCCGGGGATTTGCGGAAACTGTTTTTT.

This clonotype was seen repeatedly, ten times or more. Here the CDR3 reads CASSSRQGSSTDTQYF. CDR3 bases: TGTGCCAGCAGTTCCCGACAGGGCTCTAGCACAGATACGCAGTATTTT. This rearrangement joins TRBV28 to TRBJ2-3; 7 bases line up with TRBD1. V gave up 4 bases and J gave up 0 bases; unmatched junction bases: 7. Germline V gives CDR1 MDHEN, CDR2 SYDVKM. The CDR3 extends over 16 amino acids.

At least ten counts were recorded for this clonotype. The chain carries TRBV15 and TRBJ1-6, with D possibly matching TRBD1 (5 bases). The germline V and J ends were trimmed by 1 base and 7 bases, with 14 bases remaining between them. The CDR3 loop spans 16 amino acids. The germline V gene encodes CDR1 LNHNV and CDR2 YYDKDF (reference sequence). For the CDR3, the DNA is TGTGCCACCAGCAGAGGAGCCGGGACGGAAAATTCACCCCTCCACTTT. Translating it yields CATSRGAGTENSPLHF.

This clonotype was counted a few times. V is TRBV29-1 and J is TRBJ1-1; tentative D call: TRBD1 (5 bases). Germline values: CDR1 SQVTM, CDR2 ANQGSEA. Trimming removed 4 bases at V and 7 bases at J, with 16 bases between. This CDR3 comprises 13 residues. The CDR3 bases are TGCAGCGTTGCCCAGGGAGGGACTGATGAAGCTTTCTTT. This codes for CSVAQGGTDEAFF.

The sample holds a few counts of this clonotype. This sequence joins TRBV15 and TRBJ2-2, with 14 bases aligning to TRBD2. Trimming took 3 bases from V and 4 from J; bases not matched to a gene: 7. This CDR3 is 18 amino acids long. The germline V gene has CDR1 LNHNV and CDR2 YYDKDF (reference sequence). The CDR3: CATSRGLAGAIPTGELFF. CDR3 DNA: TGTGCCACCAGCAGGGGACTAGCGGGGGCAATCCCCACCGGGGAGCTGTTTTTT. Complete variable domain (other parts from reference TRBV15 and TRBJ2-2): DAMVIQNPRYQVTQFGKPVTLSCSQTLNHNVMYWYQQKSSQAPKLLFHYYDKDFNNEADTPDNFQSRRPNTSFCFLDIRSPGLGDTAMYLCATSRGLAGAIPTGELFFGEGSRLTVL.

This clonotype has at least ten counts. This rearrangement joins TRBV20-1 to TRBJ2-4, with D possibly being TRBD2 (5 bases). The CDR3 is 13 amino acids. The V gene lost 6 bases and the J gene lost 1 base, with 10 bases spanning the gap. The V gene's germline CDR1 is DFQATT and CDR2 SNEGSKA (reference sequence). For the CDR3, the DNA is TGCAGTGCAGACCCGGGGGCCAAAAACATTCAGTACTTC. Amino acid sequence: CSADPGAKNIQYF.

This clonotype was seen ten or more times. V gene TRBV29-1 combines with J gene TRBJ2-7, with 9 bases aligning to TRBD1. This CDR3 is 13 amino acids long. Germline CDR1 reads SQVTM; CDR2 reads ANQGSEA. V shed 3 bases, J shed 7 bases, and the junction held 7 bases outside the gene matches. DNA for the CDR3: TGCAGCGTTGACGGGGACAGGGTAGAGGAGCAGTACTTC. Its protein is CSVDGDRVEEQYF.

This clonotype was counted at least ten times. The chain uses TRBV3-1 and TRBJ2-3; 7 bases agree with TRBD1. The germline V gene has CDR1 LGHDT and CDR2 YNNKEL (reference sequence). V was clipped by 4 bases and J by 9 bases; unmatched bases: 19. CDR3 size: 17 residues. The CDR3 loop is CASSPVFKRGKQGTQYF. The CDR3 coding sequence is TGTGCCAGCAGCCCAGTCTTCAAAAGGGGGAAACAGGGGACGCAGTATTTT.

In this sample, this clonotype turned up many times. The chain is built from TRBV5-1 and TRBJ1-2; perhaps TRBD1 as D (5 bases). The germline V gene encodes CDR1 SGHRS and CDR2 YFSETQ. This CDR3 is built from 12 residues. V lost 4 bases and J lost 8, with 12 bases in between. In nucleotides, the CDR3 is TGCGCCAGCAGCGGGGACGGCCCAGGCTACACCTTC. Amino acids: CASSGDGPGYTF.

The chain joins TRBV5-1 to TRBJ2-5; 8 bases match TRBD1. V lost 4 bases and J lost 1; bases outside the gene matches: 6. Germline V gene lookup returns CDR1 SGHRS and CDR2 YFSETQ. The CDR3 spans 15 residues. CDR3 region: CASSGGQGSQETQYF. CDR3 sequence (DNA): TGCGCCAGCAGCGGTGGACAGGGCAGCCAAGAGACCCAGTACTTC.

This clonotype was seen ten or more times. J is TRBJ2-7 and V is TRBV7-6, with TRBD1 as a possible D gene (5 bases). V was pared by 3 bases and J by 8 bases, with 11 bases between. The CDR3 spans 12 residues. CDR1 and CDR2 (germline): SGHVS, FNYEAQ. The DNA for the CDR3 is TGTGCCAGCAGCTTGTCGGCAGGGCAGCAGTACTTC. Translation gives CASSLSAGQQYF. Full variable domain (outside the CDR3, taken from reference TRBV7-6 and TRBJ2-7): GAGVSQSPRYKVTKRGQDVALRCDPISGHVSLYWYRQALGQGPEFLTYFNYEAQQDKSGLPNDRFSAERPEGSISTLTIQRTEQRDSAMYRCASSLSAGQQYFGPGTRLTVT.

This clonotype was detected only a few times. This chain links TRBV15 with TRBJ2-2; 11 bases map to TRBD1. The CDR3 contains 16 residues. Germline V lookup: CDR1 LNHNV, CDR2 YYDKDF (reference sequence). The trim removed 0 bases at V and 5 bases at J, leaving 2 bases unmatched. The CDR3 here is CATSREGTGGTGELFF. The CDR3 DNA reads as TGTGCCACCAGCAGAGAGGGGACAGGGGGAACCGGGGAGCTGTTTTTT. Supplemented by reference TRBV15 and TRBJ2-2, the full variable domain reads DAMVIQNPRYQVTQFGKPVTLSCSQTLNHNVMYWYQQKSSQAPKLLFHYYDKDFNNEADTPDNFQSRRPNTSFCFLDIRSPGLGDTAMYLCATSREGTGGTGELFFGEGSRLTVL.

This clonotype was seen a handful of times. V usage is TRBV6-5 and J usage is TRBJ2-6; tentatively, D is TRBD1 (6 bases). The germline V and J ends were trimmed by 6 bases and 2 bases, with 11 bases remaining between them. CDR3 length: 15 residues. Germline CDR1 is MNHEY and CDR2 is SVGAGI. CDR3 nucleotides: TGTGCCAGCAGGACTAACAGGGCTGGGGCCAACGTCCTGACTTTC. The encoded protein is CASRTNRAGANVLTF.

This clonotype was counted ten times or more. The chain carries TRBV5-1 and TRBJ2-5; perhaps TRBD2 as D (6 bases). This CDR3 comprises 14 residues. Trimming cost V 4 bases and J 2 bases, with 12 bases left between them. CDR1 and CDR2 (germline): SGHRS, YFSETQ. The CDR3: CASSRGLDQETQYF. In DNA form, the CDR3 reads TGCGCCAGCAGCCGGGGGTTGGATCAAGAGACCCAGTACTTC.

This clonotype has ten or more counts. The rearrangement links TRBV2 to TRBJ2-3, with D possibly TRBD1 on 5 matching bases. The CDR3 runs 15 residues. Germline V gene lookup returns CDR1 SNHLY and CDR2 FYNNEI. The ends were cut back, 3 bases at V and 8 bases at J, with 18 bases in the middle. This chain's CDR3 is CASSDGRVLPGTQYF. The DNA of the CDR3 is TGTGCCAGCAGTGATGGCAGGGTGCTCCCGGGTACGCAGTATTTT.

The chain couples TRBV6-2 or TRBV6-3 to TRBJ1-5; the D is unclear. This CDR3 spans 13 amino acids. The V gene lost 4 bases and the J gene lost 2 bases, with 6 bases spanning the gap. Per germline, CDR1 MNHEY and CDR2 SVGEGT. DNA for the CDR3: TGTGCCAGCAGTTCCCGGGGCAATCAGCCCCAGCATTTT. It is translated as CASSSRGNQPQHF.

This clonotype came up many times. The chain joins TRBV19 to TRBJ2-7; no clear D. Germline V gene data show CDR1 as LNHDA and CDR2 as SQIVND (reference sequence). Between the trimmed V and J ends, which lost 3 bases and 5 bases, there was a span of 17 bases. There are 15 residues in the CDR3. The CDR3 bases are TGTGCCAGTAGTATTCCTTCCGGGCCCCTTAACGAGCAGTACTTC. Translated, it gives CASSIPSGPLNEQYF.

This clonotype came up many times. This rearrangement joins TRBV2 to TRBJ2-1; 9 bases are shared with TRBD2. After removal of 2 bases from V and 4 bases from J, the junction contained 6 bases not matched to a gene. The CDR3 totals 16 residues. Germline loops: CDR1 SNHLY, CDR2 FYNNEI. This CDR3 reads CASSERAGGLYNEQFF. CDR3 nucleotides: TGTGCCAGCAGTGAACGCGCGGGGGGGCTGTACAATGAGCAGTTCTTC.